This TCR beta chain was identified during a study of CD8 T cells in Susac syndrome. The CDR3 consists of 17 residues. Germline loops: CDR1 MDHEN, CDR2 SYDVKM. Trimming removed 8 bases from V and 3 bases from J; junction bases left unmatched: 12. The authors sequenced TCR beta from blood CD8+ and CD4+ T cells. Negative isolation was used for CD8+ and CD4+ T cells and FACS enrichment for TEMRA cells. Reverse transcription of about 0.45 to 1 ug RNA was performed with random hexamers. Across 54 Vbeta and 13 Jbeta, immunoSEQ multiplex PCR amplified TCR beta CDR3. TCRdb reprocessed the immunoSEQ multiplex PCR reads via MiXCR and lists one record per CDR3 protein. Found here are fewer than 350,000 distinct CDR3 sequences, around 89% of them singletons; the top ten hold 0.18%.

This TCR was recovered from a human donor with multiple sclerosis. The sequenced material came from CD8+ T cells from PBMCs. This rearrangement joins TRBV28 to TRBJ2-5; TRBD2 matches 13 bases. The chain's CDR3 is CASAPRLGLAGEETQYF. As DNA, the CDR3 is TGTGCCAGCGCCCCCCGCCTCGGACTAGCGGGAGAAGAGACCCAGTACTTC.